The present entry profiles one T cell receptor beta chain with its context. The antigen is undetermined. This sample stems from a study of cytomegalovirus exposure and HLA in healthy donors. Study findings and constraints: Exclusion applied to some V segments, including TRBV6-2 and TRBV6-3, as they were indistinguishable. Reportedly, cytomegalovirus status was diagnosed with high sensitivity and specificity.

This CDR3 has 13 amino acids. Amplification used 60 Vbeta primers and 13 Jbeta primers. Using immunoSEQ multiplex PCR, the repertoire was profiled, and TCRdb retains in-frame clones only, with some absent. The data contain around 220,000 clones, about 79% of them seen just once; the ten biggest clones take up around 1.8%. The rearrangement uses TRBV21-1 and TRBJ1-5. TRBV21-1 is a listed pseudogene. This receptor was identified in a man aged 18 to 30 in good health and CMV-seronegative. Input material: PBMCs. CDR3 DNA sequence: TGTGCCAGAAGCTATAGAGGAAATCAGCCCCAGCATTTT. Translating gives CARSYRGNQPQHF.